Following are 8 T cell receptor beta chains from one sample sequenced in a study of OX40 agonist ivuxolimab in advanced cancers. Profiling relied on immunoSEQ multiplex PCR, and the TCRdb table lists in-frame clones only, not all of them. The sample lists 60,000 to 65,000 clones; about 88% were seen once. The sample in question was CD4+ or CD8+ T cells sorted from blood, obtained in a trial of the OX40 agonist ivuxolimab. These receptors were obtained from an adult with an advanced solid tumor such as melanoma, head and neck, liver or kidney cancer.

V and J are TRBV9 and TRBJ2-3; D is perhaps TRBD2 (7 bases). CDR1 is SGDLS and CDR2 is YYNGEE in the germline V gene. This CDR3 contains 17 residues. The V end lost 0 bases, the J end lost 4 bases, and 18 bases lay between the germline ends. The CDR3: CASSVEGRAWGPDTQYF. CDR3 nucleotide sequence: TGTGCCAGCAGCGTAGAGGGGAGGGCCTGGGGGCCAGATACGCAGTATTTT.

This clone appeared a single time. J is TRBJ2-7 and V is TRBV5-4; TRBD2 is a possible D gene (5 bases). Germline CDR1 is SGHNT and CDR2 is YYREEE (reference sequence). The CDR3 contains 16 residues. V gave up 0 bases and J gave up 0 bases, with 13 bases separating them. The CDR3 sequence: CASSLAGIASSYEQYF. As DNA, the CDR3 is TGTGCCAGCAGCTTGGCCGGGATAGCGAGCTCCTACGAGCAGTACTTC.

The DNA for the CDR3 is TGTGCCAGCAGCCCCTCCAGATTGAACACTGAAGCTTTCTTT. It specifies CASSPSRLNTEAFF. This chain links TRBV7-2 with TRBJ1-1; D is unresolved. V dropped 5 bases and J dropped 0 bases, with 10 bases sitting between them. There are 14 residues in the CDR3. Germline-derived CDR1 and CDR2 are SGHTA and FQGNSA.

This clone appeared once. The CDR3 nucleotides read TGCGCCAGCAGCTTGGGAGCGGTAGCCTACGAGCAGTACTTC. Translating gives CASSLGAVAYEQYF. The chain employs TRBV5-1 and TRBJ2-5; D is perhaps TRBD2 (5 bases). With the DNA end fitting TRBJ2-7 better, the J assignment may be wrong. The germline gives CDR1 SGHRS, CDR2 YFSETQ. The CDR3 has 14 amino acids.

The chain carries TRBV5-6 and TRBJ1-1; possibly TRBD1 for D (5 bases). The germline CDR1 and CDR2 sequences are SGHDT and YYEEEE. With 4 bases removed from V and 0 bases from J, the gap between germline ends came to 13 bases. CDR3 length equals 15 residues. The CDR3 nucleotides are TGTGCCAGCAGCCGTCCGGGACGGCTGAACACTGAAGCTTTCTTT. It yields the protein CASSRPGRLNTEAFF.

The rearrangement uses TRBV9 and TRBJ1-5; D remains ambiguous. CDR3 size: 13 residues. Looked up from germline, CDR1 is SGDLS and CDR2 is YYNGEE. V lost 4 bases, J lost 3 bases, and 8 bases lay in between. CDR3 protein: CASSSHPNQPQHF. CDR3 in DNA: TGTGCCAGCAGCTCCCACCCCAATCAGCCCCAGCATTTT.

V usage is TRBV28 and J usage is TRBJ2-3; D call uncertain. The CDR3 is 12 amino acids. V lost 6 bases and J 6 bases, leaving 10 bases between the germline ends. Germline CDR1 is MDHEN and CDR2 is SYDVKM. CDR3 coding DNA: TGTGCCAGCAGCTCGACGTCTGATACGCAGTATTTT. This translates into CASSSTSDTQYF.

The chain joins TRBV6-1 to TRBJ1-1, with D unresolved. V was pared by 5 bases and J by 0 bases, with 13 bases between. Germline assignment: CDR1 MNHNS and CDR2 SASEGT. CDR3 length equals 15 residues. The CDR3 DNA sequence: TGTGCCAGCAGTCCAAGGCCGGGAATGAACACTGAAGCTTTCTTT. Translated: CASSPRPGMNTEAFF.